These 26 T cell receptor beta chains were all obtained from the same sample, sequenced in a study of cytomegalovirus exposure and HLA in healthy donors. PCR was performed using 60 Vbeta and 13 Jbeta primers. Assay used: immunoSEQ multiplex PCR; TCRdb lists only in-frame clones, some missing. The repertoire includes nearly 100,000 clones, 9.4% of them detected once, and 4.5% to 6.5% sits in the top ten. The sequenced sample was PBMCs. Receptors originate from a man aged 50 to 59 in good health and CMV-seropositive.

This clone has at least ten counts. The chain uses TRBV2 and TRBJ2-7; 14 bases line up with TRBD2. The CDR3 has 17 amino acids. J was trimmed by 4 bases and V by 3 bases; bases with no gene match: 8. Germline CDR1 reads SNHLY; CDR2 reads FYNNEI. As DNA, the CDR3 is TGTGCCAGCAGTGACACCGGGACTAGCGGGAGACGATACGAGCAGTACTTC. This encodes CASSDTGTSGRRYEQYF.

This chain joins TRBV5-1 and TRBJ2-2, with TRBD2 identical over 7 bases. The V gene's germline CDR1 is SGHRS and CDR2 YFSETQ. The CDR3 sequence is 16 residues long. J lost 6 bases, V lost 3 bases, and 11 bases had no gene match. The CDR3 sequence is CASSWGRSGGPGELFF. The CDR3 DNA sequence: TGCGCCAGCAGCTGGGGCCGGTCGGGAGGTCCCGGGGAGCTGTTTTTT.

Relative to its sample, this clone is medium-sized (0.01 to 0.1%). The rearrangement links TRBV11-2 to TRBJ1-6; D may be TRBD1 (6 bases). The V and J ends lost 4 bases and 7 bases respectively, with 8 bases between them. Germline CDR1 SGHAT, CDR2 FQNNGV. There are 13 residues in the CDR3. The CDR3 DNA is TGTGCCAGCAGCTCAAGGGGGAATTCACCCCTCCACTTT. Protein product: CASSSRGNSPLHF.

This clone was seen a handful of times. The CDR3 region has the DNA TGTGCCAGCAGGGACAGCTATGGCTACACCTTC. It translates to CASRDSYGYTF. The chain employs TRBV28 and TRBJ1-2, with D perhaps TRBD1 (6 bases). The V end was cut by 6 bases, the J end by 4 bases, with 6 bases between. The germline CDR1 and CDR2 sequences are MDHEN and SYDVKM. CDR3 length: 11 amino acids.

The gene calls are TRBV29-1 and TRBJ2-7; 10 nucleotides line up with TRBD1. V lost 7 bases to trimming and J lost 3 bases; unmatched junction nucleotides: 6. CDR1 is SQVTM, CDR2 ANQGSEA, per germline. The CDR3 is 13 amino acids. The CDR3 spells CSARTGGGYEQYF. Written as DNA, the CDR3 is TGCAGCGCTCGGACAGGGGGGGGCTACGAGCAGTACTTC.

CDR3 DNA: TGTGCCAGCTCACCACCTAGCCTGGCCGGGGAGCTGTTTTTT. Its protein product is CASSPPSLAGELFF. This sequence joins TRBV18 and TRBJ2-2; D gene ambiguous. CDR1 is KGHSH and CDR2 is LQKENI in the germline V gene. V shed 0 bases and J shed 6 bases, with 8 bases lying between them. The CDR3 is made up of 14 amino acids.

In its sample, this clone was seen a few times. The gene calls are TRBV7-6 and TRBJ2-1; 7 positions agree with TRBD2. Germline V gene data show CDR1 as SGHVS and CDR2 as FNYEAQ. The CDR3 extends over 18 amino acids. V dropped 1 base and J dropped 9; count of bases not matched to a gene: 18. CDR3 DNA sequence: TGTGCCAGCAGCTTAGGGGTGGGTTTTGGACTAGAACGGGTTGAGCAGTTCTTC. Residues: CASSLGVGFGLERVEQFF.

This chain connects TRBV7-4 to TRBJ2-7, with TRBD2 matching 11 bases. Germline V gene sequence: CDR1 SGHVT, CDR2 SQSDAQ. The CDR3 covers 17 residues. The trim removed 5 bases at V and 1 base at J, leaving 10 bases unmatched. The CDR3, as DNA: TGTGCCAGCAGCCCGTGGACTAGCGGGTCCATTTCCTACGAGCAGTACTTC. It encodes CASSPWTSGSISYEQYF. Combining the CDR3 with reference TRBV7-4 and TRBJ2-7 gives the whole variable domain GAGVSQSPRYKVAKRGRDVALRCDSISGHVTLYWYRQTLGQGSEVLTYSQSDAQRDKSGRPSGRFSAERPERSVSTLKIQRTEQGDSAVYLCASSPWTSGSISYEQYFGPGTRLTVT.

This clone was counted between two and nine times. The rearrangement uses TRBV28 and TRBJ1-4, with D possibly TRBD1 on 6 matching bases. The CDR3 is 12 residues long. The ends were cut back, 8 bases at V and 8 bases at J, with 12 bases in the middle. CDR1 is MDHEN, CDR2 SYDVKM, per germline. CDR3 nucleotides: TGTGCCAGCGGGACATTTGACGAAAAACTGTTTTTT. Translated, it gives CASGTFDEKLFF.

This clone was seen a handful of times. The rearrangement links TRBV5-1 to TRBJ2-2; TRBD2 matches at 9 bases. The V segment lost 1 base and the J segment 6 bases; nucleotides outside the gene matches: 10. Germline V gene sequence: CDR1 SGHRS, CDR2 YFSETQ. This CDR3 has 17 amino acids. CDR3 loop: CASSLTSGFLRAGELFF. CDR3 in DNA: TGCGCCAGCAGCTTGACTAGCGGGTTCCTTAGGGCCGGGGAGCTGTTTTTT.

A few counts support this clone. The J gene is TRBJ2-1, the V gene TRBV7-2; 11 nucleotides align to TRBD2. The CDR3 contains 16 residues. After removal of 5 bases from V and 7 bases from J, the junction contained 10 bases not matched to a gene. CDR1 is SGHTA, CDR2 FQGNSA, per germline. CDR3 nucleotide sequence: TGTGCCAGCAGCCGCCCACTAGCGGGAGCGAGGAATGAGCAGTTCTTC. It codes for CASSRPLAGARNEQFF. Full variable domain (outside the CDR3, taken from reference TRBV7-2 and TRBJ2-1): GAGVSQSPSNKVTEKGKDVELRCDPISGHTALYWYRQSLGQGLEFLIYFQGNSAPDKSGLPSDRFSAERTGGSVSTLTIQRTQQEDSAVYLCASSRPLAGARNEQFFGPGTRLTVL.

This clone was observed a handful of times. The CDR3 loop reads CSVDRADRGLTEAFF. Written as DNA, the CDR3 is TGCAGCGTAGACCGGGCCGACAGGGGGCTAACTGAAGCTTTCTTT. The genes are TRBV29-1 and TRBJ1-1; 10 bases map to TRBD1. With V trimmed by 6 bases and J by 5 bases, 12 bases remained unmatched. CDR1 and CDR2 (germline): SQVTM, ANQGSEA. The CDR3 sequence is 15 residues long.

The chain couples TRBV19 to TRBJ2-7; TRBD1 might be the D (5 bases). The CDR3 is made up of 13 amino acids. Trimming stripped 5 bases from V and 0 bases from J, with 8 bases between. Germline V gene sequence: CDR1 LNHDA, CDR2 SQIVND (reference sequence). DNA for the CDR3: TGTGCCAGTAGTCCGGACAACTCCTACGAGCAGTACTTC. Translating it yields CASSPDNSYEQYF.

This clone was counted only a few times. V usage is TRBV28 and J usage is TRBJ1-3; D gene uncertain. Trimming took off 4 bases at V and 5 bases at J, with 3 bases between the two ends. The CDR3 extends over 11 amino acids. Germline V lookup: CDR1 MDHEN, CDR2 SYDVKM. CDR3 sequence: CASSSRNTIYF. DNA for the CDR3: TGTGCCAGCAGTTCAAGAAACACCATATATTTT.

The chain couples TRBV11-2 to TRBJ2-2, with no clear D. CDR3 length: 15 amino acids. Germline assignment: CDR1 SGHAT and CDR2 FQNNGV. Trimming stripped 6 bases from V and 1 base from J, with 12 bases between. CDR3 region: CASSRSSWNTGELFF. CDR3 nucleotide sequence: TGTGCCAGCAGTCGGAGTTCGTGGAACACCGGGGAGCTGTTTTTT.

The rearrangement joins TRBV18 to TRBJ2-7, with D hard to call. CDR3 length: 15 amino acids. Germline assignment: CDR1 KGHSH and CDR2 LQKENI. V lost 3 bases and J lost 0, with 12 bases in between. CDR3 loop: CASSPDTFYSYEQYF. DNA for the CDR3: TGTGCCAGCTCACCTGACACCTTCTACTCCTACGAGCAGTACTTC.

V gene TRBV5-6 combines with J gene TRBJ2-1; D perhaps matches TRBD1 (5 bases). Trimming shortened V by 4 bases and J by 9 bases, and 20 bases separated the two germline ends. This CDR3 has 15 amino acids. Germline-derived CDR1 and CDR2 are SGHDT and YYEEEE. CDR3 nucleotide sequence: TGTGCCAGCAGCCTGTCGGAGACAGTCTCCGGTGAGCAGTTCTTC. Translated: CASSLSETVSGEQFF.

This sequence joins TRBV2 and TRBJ2-1, with D tentatively TRBD1 (6 bases). This CDR3 region has 15 residues. Trimming left V 3 bases short and J 6 bases short, with 15 bases between. Germline loops: CDR1 SNHLY, CDR2 FYNNEI. CDR3 region: CASSENRASPNEQFF. CDR3 nucleotide sequence: TGTGCCAGCAGTGAGAACAGGGCTTCTCCCAATGAGCAGTTCTTC.

The gene calls are TRBV7-9 and TRBJ1-1; no definite D call. Trimming shortened V by 0 bases and J by 4 bases, and 15 bases separated the two germline ends. Per germline, CDR1 SEHNR and CDR2 FQNEAQ (reference sequence). The length of the CDR3 is 16 residues. The DNA of the CDR3 is TGTGCCAGCAGCTTAGCGGTTGGCGGGATCCCCACTGAAGCTTTCTTT. This encodes CASSLAVGGIPTEAFF.

This chain joins TRBV28 and TRBJ2-7; TRBD2 matches 14 bases. After removal of 5 bases from V and 2 bases from J, the junction contained 11 bases not matched to a gene. CDR1 MDHEN and CDR2 SYDVKM come from the germline V gene. The length of the CDR3 is 18 residues. The CDR3 DNA reads TGTGCCAGCAGTCCTAGCGGGACTAGCGGGAGCGGTCCCTACGAGCAGTACTTC. This sequence encodes CASSPSGTSGSGPYEQYF.

This clone was counted between two and nine times. V and J are TRBV6-5 and TRBJ2-7; weak D call: TRBD2 (6 bases). There are 14 residues in the CDR3. Deletions cut 0 bases from V and 0 bases from J, with 6 bases between. Germline CDR1 is MNHEY and CDR2 is SVGAGI. The CDR3 sequence is CASSYSTSSYEQYF. CDR3 coding DNA: TGTGCCAGCAGTTACTCGACTAGCTCCTACGAGCAGTACTTC.

The chain recombines TRBV6-5 with TRBJ2-7, with 9 nucleotides matching TRBD2. J was trimmed by 9 bases and V by 6 bases; bases with no gene match: 15. The length of the CDR3 is 15 residues. Germline CDR1 reads MNHEY; CDR2 reads SVGAGI. CDR3 nucleotide sequence: TGTGCCAGCAGGCCCCCGGCGGGAGGGCCTTCCGTGCAGTACGTC. Translation: CASRPPAGGPSVQYV.

This chain joins TRBV28 and TRBJ1-5; D is perhaps TRBD1 (5 bases). The CDR3 length is 15 residues. Trimming stripped 3 bases from V and 6 bases from J, with 15 bases between. From germline, CDR1 is MDHEN and CDR2 SYDVKM. The CDR3 here is CASSLNWRGGQPQHF. The CDR3, as DNA: TGTGCCAGCAGTTTGAATTGGAGGGGAGGTCAGCCCCAGCATTTT.

The chain has TRBV10-1 and TRBJ2-7; D possibly corresponds to TRBD1 (6 bases). This CDR3 has 15 residues. The V gene's germline CDR1 is WNHNN and CDR2 SYGVQD (reference sequence). Trimming left V 2 bases short and J 3 bases short, with 14 bases between. DNA for the CDR3: TGCGCCAGCAGTGAGCGGACAGTCGGTCTCTACGAGCAGTACTTC. This codes for CASSERTVGLYEQYF.

This clone was detected a few times. The V call is TRBV5-4, the J call TRBJ2-7, with 12 bases lining up with TRBD2. The CDR3 runs to 18 residues. In germline, CDR1 is SGHNT, CDR2 YYREEE (reference sequence). J was trimmed by 5 bases and V by 4 bases; bases with no gene match: 16. The CDR3 sequence: CASSRFRLAGGPGDEQYF. DNA of the CDR3: TGTGCCAGCAGCCGATTTAGGCTAGCGGGAGGGCCGGGCGACGAGCAGTACTTC.

This clone occurred a few times. The rearrangement uses TRBV5-1 and TRBJ2-2; D is perhaps TRBD1 (5 bases). Germline V gene data show CDR1 as SGHRS and CDR2 as YFSETQ. This CDR3 region has 14 residues. V was trimmed by 5 bases and J by 1 base, leaving 9 bases between them. CDR3 DNA: TGCGCCAGCAGAGCTACAGGGAACACCGGGGAGCTGTTTTTT. Translation: CASRATGNTGELFF.